This T cell receptor (beta chain) was observed in a study of blood T cell repertoires in COVID-19 (dated by TCRdb to the early 2020s). Turning to the overall study: Samples covering the acute and convalescent phases of COVID-19 were provided by collaborators in the United States, Italy and Spain. The material from the prospective study consisted of cDNA or gDNA derived from T cells, B-cell-depleted T cells, or PBMCs. The dataset comprised deeply sampled blood TCRbeta repertoires from subjects exposed to, actively infected with, or recovered from COVID-19. A freely available public database, intended as a resource for researchers studying the immune response to SARS-CoV-2, is where the repertoires were released. Samples came from the ongoing ImmuneRACE study (first 160 participants) plus 1,254 subjects from 6 global collaborators. Nearly every sample came with metadata listing a de-identified subject ID, COVID-19 status, age in years and sex. Where available, HLA class I and class II types were taken from metadata supplied by the sample provider and were not determined by assay-based typing. Points the paper makes about the study in general: How much clinical and demographic metadata was included differed by source and by participant, and the metadata was provided uncurated.

TCRbeta CDR3 regions were amplified from genomic DNA by means of the immunoSEQ Assay, a bias-controlled multiplex PCR. Under the source paper's analysis protocol: Nucleated cell counts per sample were estimated from amplification of reference gene primers within the assay. To quantify the absolute abundance of each unique TCRbeta CDR3 rearrangement, sequence reads were collapsed and filtered. Productive Simpson clonality was computed per sample as the square root of Simpson's diversity index over productive rearrangements. In TCRdb, the immuneACCESS table is reduced to in-frame sequences with V and J assigned. These tables do not hold every clone; where another copy was compared, an unresolved V gene accounts for under half, and the others remain unexplained. The DNA gave D and trimming, while V, J and clone size come from that table. The sample table lists a few hundred thousand clones, around 90% of them with a count of one. The top ten hold around 15% of the sample.

Enrolling through a virtual design, the prospective study's participants ranged in age from roughly 18 to 90 years and lived across 24 United States geographic areas. In the prospective study, participants were assigned to cohorts based on the clinical history participants reported in a screening survey and a study questionnaire. Exposed participants were defined as having been in contact with someone with a PCR-confirmed or clinician-diagnosed COVID-19 case within 2 weeks of study entry. Mobile phlebotomists in the prospective study collected whole blood, serum and a nasopharyngeal or oropharyngeal swab from every participant. Participants in the prospective study had the option to provide additional blood draws and questionnaires over a 2-month period. Prospective study blood samples were shipped either frozen or at room temperature before DNA extraction. Notes on this clone: Its binding antigen is unknown. Base qualities are not provided; no much larger clone lies one nucleotide away.

This clonotype was obtained from a man younger than 45 who had been exposed to COVID-19. Material for sequencing was PBMCs or T cells enriched from blood (not recorded which).

The CDR3 in this case is CSGFEEYGYTF. The nucleotide sequence is given as TGCAGTGGATTTGAGGAATATGGCTACACCTTC. The sequence joins TRBV20-1 to TRBJ1-2, with the D gene too uncertain to name. Between the V and J ends, shortened by 7 bases and 5 bases respectively, the junction contains 11 bases. Spanning cysteine to phenylalanine, the CDR3 consists of 11 amino acids. Just the 33-base CDR3 DNA is kept, in frame starting at base 1. As encoded in the germline V gene (reference sequence), CDR1 is DFQATT while CDR2 is SNEGSKA.